One sample yielded the 21 T cell receptor beta chains listed below, sequenced in a study of shared clonotypes between healthy human individuals. Profiling relied on immunoSEQ multiplex PCR, and the TCRdb table lists in-frame clones only, not all of them. This table holds approximately 100,000 clones, under 70% found once. Sequencing input: memory CD8+ T cells sorted from blood. This sample's subset: CD45RO+ cells pooled with CCR7-negative TemRA cells. These receptor sequences come from a young woman in good health.

This clone was seen once. The CDR3 here is CASSFQSRVSTDTQYF. The DNA for the CDR3 is TGTGCCAGCAGCTTTCAATCTCGGGTCAGCACAGATACGCAGTATTTT. This chain links TRBV7-6 with TRBJ2-3; D is uncertain. The CDR3 has 16 residues. Germline V gene lookup returns CDR1 SGHVS and CDR2 FNYEAQ. Trimming took 3 bases from V and 0 from J, leaving 13 bases between them.

The chain combines TRBV30 with TRBJ2-1, with D perhaps being TRBD1 or TRBD2 (6 bases each). This CDR3 is built from 14 residues. With 0 bases removed from V and 7 bases from J, the gap between germline ends came to 13 bases. Germline V gene lookup returns CDR1 GTSNPN and CDR2 SVGIG (reference sequence). The CDR3 protein is CAWSVIRGVNEQFF. CDR3 coding DNA: TGTGCCTGGAGTGTCATTAGGGGGGTGAATGAGCAGTTCTTC.

V gene TRBV7-9 combines with J gene TRBJ2-5; 7 positions match TRBD2. Matching the DNA end better, TRBJ2-7 makes the J call doubtful. CDR3 length equals 18 residues. CDR1 is SEHNR, CDR2 FQNEAQ, per germline (reference sequence). In DNA, the CDR3 is TGTGCCAGCAGCTTAGATGCCTCAGCGGGACTGTTCTCCTACGAGCAGTACTTC. Translation: CASSLDASAGLFSYEQYF.

This chain connects TRBV14 to TRBJ2-5; weak D call: TRBD1 (6 bases). The J call may be mistaken, given a closer DNA end match to TRBJ2-7. This CDR3 contains 15 residues. Germline CDR1 and CDR2: SGHDN and FVKESK. Written as DNA, the CDR3 is TGTGCCAGCAGCCAGATACAGGGTCTGACCTACGAGCAGTACTTC. Translating it yields CASSQIQGLTYEQYF.

The rearrangement links TRBV19 to TRBJ1-2; 7 bases are a match to TRBD1. The V gene's germline CDR1 is LNHDA and CDR2 SQIVND (reference sequence). The J segment lost 4 bases and the V segment lost 5 bases, leaving 10 bases of the junction unmatched. The CDR3 runs to 15 residues. The CDR3 protein is CASSPRTGSRYGYTF. For the CDR3, the DNA is TGTGCCAGTAGTCCGAGGACAGGTTCCCGCTATGGCTACACCTTC.

In nucleotides, the CDR3 is TGTGCCAGTAGTAATCAGGGGACTAGCCAATACGAGCAGTACTTC. Translation: CASSNQGTSQYEQYF. The rearrangement uses TRBV19 and TRBJ2-7, with TRBD2 identical over 9 bases. The CDR3 loop spans 15 amino acids. Looked up from germline, CDR1 is LNHDA and CDR2 is SQIVND (reference sequence). V trimming: 4 bases; J trimming: 4 bases; junction bases outside the gene matches: 8.

The chain is built from TRBV27 and TRBJ2-6, with D uncertain. This CDR3 has 14 amino acids. Trimming removed 3 bases at V and 4 bases at J, with 7 bases between. The V gene's germline CDR1 is MNHEY and CDR2 SMNVEV (reference sequence). The CDR3 DNA reads TGTGCCAGCAGTTTTAGAAGAGGGGCCAACGTCCTGACTTTC. Residues: CASSFRRGANVLTF.

The chain recombines TRBV6-6 with TRBJ2-7, with a weak D call TRBD1 (6 bases). The germline CDR1 and CDR2 sequences are MNHNY and SVGAGI (reference sequence). The V end lost 5 bases, the J end lost 6 bases, and 20 bases lay between the germline ends. CDR3 size: 15 residues. The CDR3 DNA reads as TGTGCCAGCAGTACCCCCGCAGGGGCCCTTGGCGAGCAGTACTTC. Protein product: CASSTPAGALGEQYF.

V gene TRBV5-1 combines with J gene TRBJ1-4, with a tentative D call TRBD1 (6 bases). Deletions cut 7 bases from V and 8 bases from J, with 21 bases between. CDR3 length: 15 residues. CDR1 and CDR2 from the germline V gene are SGHRS and YFSETQ. The CDR3 DNA reads TGCGCCAGCCCGAAAAGGGGGAGAAGAGGAGAAAAACTGTTTTTT. Its translation: CASPKRGRRGEKLFF.

The chain employs TRBV9 and TRBJ2-5; the D is unclear. V was pared by 4 bases and J by 2 bases, with 9 bases between. This CDR3 has 13 amino acids. CDR1 is SGDLS, CDR2 YYNGEE, per germline. DNA of the CDR3: TGTGCCAGCAGCTCCCAGGTTCAAGAGACCCAGTACTTC. Encoded protein: CASSSQVQETQYF.

This chain uses TRBV7-6 with TRBJ2-7; D remains ambiguous. The CDR3 runs 15 residues. The V and J ends lost 0 bases and 3 bases respectively, with 12 bases between them. CDR1 SGHVS and CDR2 FNYEAQ come from the germline V gene. The CDR3 spells CASSLAPGDGYEQYF. The CDR3 region has the DNA TGTGCCAGCAGCTTAGCCCCAGGTGATGGCTACGAGCAGTACTTC.

CDR3 in amino acids: CASSFSTEAFF. DNA for the CDR3: TGTGCCAGCAGCTTCTCCACTGAAGCTTTCTTT. V usage is TRBV11-1 and J usage is TRBJ1-1; D gene uncertain. The length of the CDR3 is 11 residues. The germline V gene encodes CDR1 SGHAT and CDR2 FQDESV (reference sequence). Trimming shortened V by 3 bases and J by 4 bases, and 3 bases separated the two germline ends.

The chain couples TRBV19 to TRBJ2-1; perhaps TRBD2 as D (6 bases). The CDR3 loop spans 13 amino acids. The V end lost 5 bases, the J end lost 7 bases, and 12 bases lay between the germline ends. CDR1 LNHDA and CDR2 SQIVND come from the germline V gene (reference sequence). The CDR3 coding sequence is TGTGCCAGTAGTTTCTACAGCGGGAATGAGCAGTTCTTC. Translating gives CASSFYSGNEQFF.

V gene TRBV29-1 combines with J gene TRBJ2-1, with 11 bases that match TRBD2. With V trimmed by 4 bases and J by 8 bases, 7 bases remained unmatched. The CDR3 extends over 14 amino acids. CDR1 and CDR2 from the germline V gene are SQVTM and ANQGSEA. The CDR3, as DNA: TGCAGCGTTGTACTGATTAGCGGGAGGGATGAGCAGTTCTTC. Its translation: CSVVLISGRDEQFF.

The rearrangement uses TRBV7-6 and TRBJ1-1; D is perhaps TRBD1 (5 bases). The CDR3 extends over 12 amino acids. Per the germline V gene, CDR1 is SGHVS and CDR2 is FNYEAQ. With 8 bases removed from V and 7 bases from J, the gap between germline ends came to 14 bases. For the CDR3, the DNA is TGTGCCAGCGGTCGGGACGGATATGAAGCTTTCTTT. Translation: CASGRDGYEAFF.

CDR3 bases: TGTGCCAGCAGCTTAGCTGACGGGATCCTAGGGGAGCAGTACTTC. It yields the protein CASSLADGILGEQYF. The J gene is TRBJ2-7, the V gene TRBV7-9, with TRBD2 as a possible D gene (5 bases). The CDR3 totals 15 residues. Germline V gene sequence: CDR1 SEHNR, CDR2 FQNEAQ (reference sequence). Trimming left V 0 bases short and J 7 bases short, with 16 bases between.

The rearrangement joins TRBV2 to TRBJ2-3; 7 positions match TRBD1. The J segment lost 4 bases and the V segment lost 6 bases, leaving 16 bases of the junction unmatched. The CDR3 covers 17 residues. CDR1 SNHLY and CDR2 FYNNEI come from the germline V gene. The CDR3 spells CASSSEQGPPWADTQYF. Written as DNA, the CDR3 is TGTGCCAGCAGCAGCGAACAGGGGCCACCTTGGGCAGATACGCAGTATTTT.

V is TRBV6-5 and J is TRBJ2-7; weak D call: TRBD2 (6 bases). From germline, CDR1 is MNHEY and CDR2 SVGAGI. Trimming pared 5 bases from V and 4 bases from J, leaving 18 bases between. This CDR3 contains 15 residues. CDR3 residues: CASSPPGTSYYEQYF. As DNA, the CDR3 is TGTGCCAGCAGTCCGCCGGGGACTTCCTATTACGAGCAGTACTTC.

This chain connects TRBV6-4 to TRBJ2-3; the match to TRBD1 covers 7 bases. The germline gives CDR1 MRHNA, CDR2 SNTAGT. Losses at the gene ends were 4 bases for V and 2 bases for J; bases not matched to a gene: 12. The length of the CDR3 is 17 residues. The CDR3 is CASSAGDSLNPTDTQYF. The CDR3, as DNA: TGTGCCAGCAGTGCAGGGGACAGCTTAAATCCCACAGATACGCAGTATTTT.

This clone was observed once. The V and J genes are TRBV19 and TRBJ1-2, with TRBD1 matching 9 bases. Germline-derived CDR1 and CDR2 are LNHDA and SQIVND (reference sequence). The junction had 17 bases not matched to a gene; V was cut back by 6 bases and J by 3 bases. CDR3 size: 18 residues. Here the CDR3 reads CASSRHFRDRETHYGYTF. The CDR3 region has the DNA TGTGCCAGTAGCCGCCACTTCCGGGACAGGGAGACGCACTATGGCTACACCTTC.

This clone was counted between two and nine times. The chain recombines TRBV7-9 with TRBJ2-3, with 8 bases fitting TRBD2. Trimming took 5 bases from V and 8 from J; bases not matched to a gene: 12. This CDR3 is 15 amino acids long. The germline V gene has CDR1 SEHNR and CDR2 FQNEAQ (reference sequence). CDR3 DNA: TGTGCCAGCAGCCGTACTAGCGGTGCGTCGAGTACGCAGTATTTT. Protein: CASSRTSGASSTQYF.